The 18 T cell receptor beta chains listed next were all sequenced from one sample in a study of T cells in tumors after PD-1 blockade (dated by TCRdb to between 2017 and 2020). The method behind the library was the immunoSEQ multiplex PCR assay. TCRdb took over this immuneACCESS table, retaining in-frame rearrangements with V and J assigned. Such tables are incomplete; in checked studies, under half of the missing clones stem from an unresolved V gene, and the remainder is unexplained. Across this sample there are 2,000 to 3,000 clones, with around two thirds seen only once. More than 15% of the sample lies in the top ten. In the paper's terms, the time point label means: first of two post-therapy site-matched biopsies 2 to 3 months apart. Sequenced here: tumor tissue, sampled after anti-PD-1 treatment. The receptors were sampled from a human donor with basal cell carcinoma.

The chain carries TRBV24-1 and TRBJ2-6; D unclear. The CDR3 runs to 15 residues. V gave up 2 bases and J gave up 0 bases, with 4 bases separating them. Germline CDR1 reads KGHDR; CDR2 reads SFDVKD. In DNA, the CDR3 is TGTGCCACCAGTGATTCTGCCTCTGGGGCCAACGTCCTGACTTTC. Encoded protein: CATSDSASGANVLTF.

The CDR3 sequence is CASSPLNSGGYGYTF. In nucleotides, the CDR3 is TGTGCCAGCAGTCCATTGAACTCGGGGGGCTATGGCTACACCTTC. The chain combines TRBV27 with TRBJ1-2, with D possibly being TRBD1 (5 bases). V was shortened by 5 bases and J by 4 bases, with 17 bases between the two germline ends. The CDR3 has 15 amino acids. The germline V gene has CDR1 MNHEY and CDR2 SMNVEV (reference sequence).

This chain links TRBV7-8 with TRBJ2-1, with 8 bases matching TRBD1. This CDR3 region has 13 residues. Looked up from germline, CDR1 is SGHVS and CDR2 is FQNEAQ. Unmatched junction bases numbered 1, after V lost 5 bases and J lost 4 bases. The CDR3 DNA reads TGTGCCAGCAGCCGGGACAGGTACAATGAGCAGTTCTTC. It specifies CASSRDRYNEQFF.

J is TRBJ1-2 and V is TRBV14, with D possibly matching TRBD1 (5 bases). The CDR3 length is 13 residues. V dropped 5 bases and J dropped 9 bases, with 16 bases sitting between them. Germline V CDR1 and CDR2: SGHDN, FVKESK. CDR3 DNA sequence: TGTGCCAGCAGCGAATCGGGAGGGACGAGCTACACCTTC. Amino acid sequence: CASSESGGTSYTF.

The chain combines TRBV7-6 with TRBJ2-2; D perhaps matches TRBD1 (6 bases). Germline values: CDR1 SGHVS, CDR2 FNYEAQ. The CDR3 covers 16 residues. The V end was cut by 3 bases, the J end by 4 bases, with 15 bases between. The CDR3 region has the DNA TGTGCCAGCAGCTTGGGACACCGGAGCTTCACCGGGGAGCTGTTTTTT. Encoded protein: CASSLGHRSFTGELFF.

This clone occurred a few times. The gene calls are TRBV5-6 and TRBJ2-2; D unclear. V lost 1 base, J lost 2 bases, and 6 bases lay in between. The CDR3 sequence is 14 residues long. Germline V gene data show CDR1 as SGHDT and CDR2 as YYEEEE. The CDR3 sequence: CASSLYGNTGELFF. In nucleotides, the CDR3 is TGTGCCAGCAGCTTGTACGGAAACACCGGGGAGCTGTTTTTT.

The genes are TRBV5-1 and TRBJ1-1; the D gene is possibly TRBD1 (5 bases). The CDR3 has 12 residues. Trimming removed 4 bases from V and 9 bases from J, with 13 bases in between. CDR1 and CDR2 from the germline V gene are SGHRS and YFSETQ. The CDR3 DNA sequence: TGCGCCAGCAGCGGGGAGGGGCAGCAAGCTTTCTTT. Translating gives CASSGEGQQAFF.

V gene TRBV27 combines with J gene TRBJ2-7; maybe TRBD1 (6 bases). Between the trimmed V and J ends, which lost 3 bases and 5 bases, there was a span of 20 bases. Germline V lookup: CDR1 MNHEY, CDR2 SMNVEV (reference sequence). The CDR3 sequence is 16 residues long. CDR3 DNA sequence: TGTGCCAGCAGTTTTGTGCGGCGGCAGGGGTTTGACGAGCAGTACTTC. Protein: CASSFVRRQGFDEQYF.

J is TRBJ2-3 and V is TRBV2, with a possible D match to TRBD1 (6 bases). Trimming pared 3 bases from V and 2 bases from J, leaving 9 bases between. Germline CDR1 SNHLY, CDR2 FYNNEI. This CDR3 is 14 amino acids long. The DNA for the CDR3 is TGTGCCAGCAGTGACAGGGGTTACACAGATACGCAGTATTTT. This encodes CASSDRGYTDTQYF.

The chain combines TRBV24-1 with TRBJ2-3; D ambiguous. The CDR3 length is 15 residues. Trimming removed 4 bases at V and 5 bases at J, with 15 bases between. Germline CDR1 reads KGHDR; CDR2 reads SFDVKD. In nucleotides, the CDR3 is TGTGCCACCAGTGACCCATCCGGGCCCGGAGATACGCAGTATTTT. This encodes CATSDPSGPGDTQYF.

In this sample, this clone turned up once. This sequence joins TRBV10-2 and TRBJ2-1, with 7 bases aligning to TRBD2. The V gene end was trimmed by 7 bases and the J gene end by 3 bases; junction bases not matched to a gene: 6. Per germline, CDR1 WSHSY and CDR2 SAAADI. The CDR3 extends over 14 amino acids. The CDR3 bases are TGCGCCAGCAAGGGGACTACTAACTACAATGAGCAGTTCTTC. Translating it yields CASKGTTNYNEQFF.

The rearrangement uses TRBV7-6 and TRBJ2-1; 7 nucleotides match TRBD2. Losses at the gene ends were 2 bases for V and 5 bases for J; bases not matched to a gene: 15. This CDR3 has 18 amino acids. Germline assignment: CDR1 SGHVS and CDR2 FNYEAQ. The CDR3 spells CASSLSGGIGYLDNEQFF. For the CDR3, the DNA is TGTGCCAGCAGCTTATCCGGGGGGATCGGATACTTAGACAATGAGCAGTTCTTC. Together with reference TRBV7-6 and TRBJ2-1, the CDR3 gives the full variable domain: GAGVSQSPRYKVTKRGQDVALRCDPISGHVSLYWYRQALGQGPEFLTYFNYEAQQDKSGLPNDRFSAERPEGSISTLTIQRTEQRDSAMYRCASSLSGGIGYLDNEQFFGPGTRLTVL.

V gene TRBV18 combines with J gene TRBJ2-4, with D possibly TRBD1 on 6 matching bases. Germline assignment: CDR1 KGHSH and CDR2 LQKENI. There are 16 residues in the CDR3. Between the trimmed V and J ends, which lost 2 bases and 0 bases, there was a span of 11 bases. DNA of the CDR3: TGTGCCAGCTCACCAGGGACACCACGAGCCAAAAACATTCAGTACTTC. It translates to CASSPGTPRAKNIQYF.

The chain is built from TRBV7-2 and TRBJ2-5; 10 positions match TRBD2. From germline, CDR1 is SGHTA and CDR2 FQGNSA. The CDR3 spans 18 residues. After removal of 1 base from V and 5 bases from J, the junction contained 13 bases not matched to a gene. The CDR3 region is CASSLDWLAGAMGETQYF. The CDR3 bases are TGTGCCAGCAGCTTAGATTGGCTAGCGGGGGCGATGGGGGAGACCCAGTACTTC.

This sequence joins TRBV6-6 and TRBJ1-1; 7 positions agree with TRBD1. CDR1 and CDR2 (germline): MNHNY, SVGAGI (reference sequence). Trimming removed 5 bases from V and 5 bases from J; junction bases left unmatched: 5. CDR3 size: 13 residues. The CDR3 DNA reads TGTGCCAGCAGTAGACAGGGTAAGACTGAAGCTTTCTTT. Amino acids: CASSRQGKTEAFF.

This chain connects TRBV4-1 to TRBJ1-1, with TRBD1 matching 9 bases. CDR3 size: 16 residues. The junction had 10 bases not matched to a gene; V was cut back by 1 base and J by 7 bases. CDR1 and CDR2 from the germline V gene are MGHRA and YSYEKL. This chain's CDR3 is CASSQGGGGQGGEAFF. In nucleotides, the CDR3 is TGCGCCAGCAGCCAAGGAGGGGGGGGACAGGGAGGTGAAGCTTTCTTT.

The gene calls are TRBV19 and TRBJ2-2; D is perhaps TRBD1 (6 bases). Germline CDR1 LNHDA, CDR2 SQIVND (reference sequence). The CDR3 contains 18 residues. V gave up 6 bases and J gave up 2 bases, with 22 bases separating them. CDR3 DNA: TGTGCCAGTAGAAAAACCGAGATCAGGGGTCCTAACACCGGGGAGCTGTTTTTT. Translated, it gives CASRKTEIRGPNTGELFF.

The gene calls are TRBV7-2 and TRBJ1-3, with TRBD1 matching over 10 bases. CDR3 size: 18 residues. The germline V gene has CDR1 SGHTA and CDR2 FQGNSA. V shed 4 bases, J shed 4 bases, and the junction held 13 bases outside the gene matches. The CDR3 spells CASSSPPFDRGPGNTIYF. The CDR3 DNA is TGTGCCAGCAGCTCACCACCATTTGACAGGGGGCCCGGAAACACCATATATTTT.